Presented here are 26 T cell receptor beta chains from one specimen sequenced in a study of blood T cell repertoires in COVID-19. The repertoire was sequenced with immunoSEQ multiplex PCR; TCRdb's copy has only in-frame clones and lacks some. The repertoire consists of roughly 200,000 clones, with roughly 76% occurring once and the leading ten covering roughly 8.8%. The sample was peripheral blood. The origin of the receptors is a woman between 45 and 65 years old with active or convalescent COVID-19.

This clone showed up just once. The V call is TRBV27, the J call TRBJ2-3, with TRBD2 matching 7 bases. Germline-derived CDR1 and CDR2 are MNHEY and SMNVEV (reference sequence). V was pared by 3 bases and J by 1 base, with 1 base of the junction left unmatched. CDR3 length: 14 amino acids. DNA for the CDR3: TGTGCCAGCAGTTTCAGCGGGGGCACAGATACGCAGTATTTT. Translation gives CASSFSGGTDTQYF.

V is TRBV6-5 and J is TRBJ1-3; 8 bases are a match to TRBD1. Germline V gives CDR1 MNHEY, CDR2 SVGAGI. The CDR3 contains 14 residues. The junction had 4 bases not matched to a gene; V was cut back by 6 bases and J by 3 bases. The CDR3 spells CASRPGQGGNTIYF. CDR3 in DNA: TGTGCCAGCAGGCCCGGACAGGGTGGAAACACCATATATTTT.

There are a few counts of this clone. The V call is TRBV6-2 or TRBV6-3, the J call TRBJ2-6, with TRBD2 identical over 12 bases. Trimming took 5 bases from V and 4 from J; bases not matched to a gene: 6. Germline assignment: CDR1 MNHEY and CDR2 SVGEGT. The length of the CDR3 is 17 residues. In DNA form, the CDR3 reads TGTGCCAGCAGTGGGACTAGCGGGCTGGTAGGGGCCAACGTCCTGACTTTC. The encoded protein is CASSGTSGLVGANVLTF.

The chain combines TRBV7-2 with TRBJ1-1, with D possibly matching TRBD1 (6 bases). The germline V and J ends were trimmed by 5 bases and 0 bases, with 10 bases remaining between them. Germline lookup yields CDR1 SGHTA and CDR2 FQGNSA. This CDR3 has 14 amino acids. The CDR3 coding sequence is TGTGCCAGCAGCGGGGGCTCCATGAACACTGAAGCTTTCTTT. Translated: CASSGGSMNTEAFF.

The genes are TRBV28 and TRBJ1-6, with D possibly matching TRBD1 (5 bases). This CDR3 is 17 amino acids long. V dropped 4 bases and J dropped 7 bases, with 20 bases sitting between them. Per the germline V gene, CDR1 is MDHEN and CDR2 is SYDVKM. CDR3 sequence reads: CASSSTWQEGSNSPLHF. CDR3 in DNA: TGTGCCAGCAGTTCAACCTGGCAGGAGGGGTCGAATTCACCCCTCCACTTT.

The rearrangement uses TRBV19 and TRBJ1-1, with D possibly matching TRBD1 (6 bases). The CDR3 runs to 14 residues. V shed 9 bases and J shed 7 bases, with 21 bases lying between them. Germline CDR1 reads LNHDA; CDR2 reads SQIVND (reference sequence). CDR3 sequence (DNA): TGTGCCAGCACCCAGGGGAGGGAAAGGAATGAAGCTTTCTTT. Its translation: CASTQGRERNEAFF. Based on the CDR3 plus reference TRBV19 and TRBJ1-1, the full variable domain is DGGITQSPKYLFRKEGQNVTLSCEQNLNHDAMYWYRQDPGQGLRLIYYSQIVNDFQKGDIAEGYSVSREKKESFPLTVTSAQKNPTAFYLCASTQGRERNEAFFGQGTRLTVV.

Points on this clone: Other DNA sequences within the sample encode an identical CDR3. The chain recombines TRBV18 with TRBJ2-7; D is perhaps TRBD1 (5 bases). Germline V gene lookup returns CDR1 KGHSH and CDR2 LQKENI. V was pared by 3 bases and J by 1 base, with 7 bases between. The CDR3 has 13 residues. The CDR3: CASSPQGSYEQYF. CDR3 nucleotide sequence: TGTGCCAGCTCACCCCAGGGATCCTACGAGCAGTACTTC. Complete variable domain (other parts from reference TRBV18 and TRBJ2-7): NAGVMQNPRHLVRRRGQEARLRCSPMKGHSHVYWYRQLPEEGLKFMVYLQKENIIDESGMPKERFSAEFPKEGPSILRIQQVVRGDSAAYFCASSPQGSYEQYFGPGTRLTVT.

The rearrangement joins TRBV6-2 or TRBV6-3 to TRBJ2-1; possibly TRBD1 for D (5 bases). CDR3 size: 16 residues. V dropped 4 bases and J dropped 6 bases, with 19 bases sitting between them. CDR1 MNHEY and CDR2 SVGEGT come from the germline V gene. CDR3 protein: CASSSKGWPGSNEQFF. The CDR3 DNA follows: TGTGCCAGCAGTTCGAAGGGATGGCCAGGGTCCAATGAGCAGTTCTTC.

This clone occurred a few times. V gene TRBV19 combines with J gene TRBJ1-2; 8 bases fit TRBD1. The V gene's germline CDR1 is LNHDA and CDR2 SQIVND (reference sequence). J was trimmed by 4 bases and V by 6 bases; bases with no gene match: 4. This CDR3 is built from 13 residues. CDR3 coding DNA: TGTGCCAGTAGCGACAGGGGTAGCTATGGCTACACCTTC. Translating gives CASSDRGSYGYTF. The full variable domain, with the rest looked up from reference TRBV19 and TRBJ1-2, is DGGITQSPKYLFRKEGQNVTLSCEQNLNHDAMYWYRQDPGQGLRLIYYSQIVNDFQKGDIAEGYSVSREKKESFPLTVTSAQKNPTAFYLCASSDRGSYGYTFGSGTRLTVV.

The chain has TRBV2 and TRBJ1-2; 8 bases are a match to TRBD1. The germline V gene has CDR1 SNHLY and CDR2 FYNNEI. The V segment lost 7 bases and the J segment 6 bases; nucleotides outside the gene matches: 13. The CDR3 runs 15 residues. CDR3 sequence: CASTQDRVSGDGYTF. CDR3 DNA sequence: TGTGCCAGCACCCAGGACAGGGTATCGGGCGATGGCTACACCTTC.

The J gene is TRBJ2-2, the V gene TRBV15; maybe TRBD2 (6 bases). The CDR3 covers 18 residues. V lost 1 base and J lost 1, with 16 bases in between. Germline V gene data show CDR1 as LNHNV and CDR2 as YYDKDF (reference sequence). This CDR3 is CATSRGHGTPRNTGELFF. The CDR3 DNA reads as TGTGCCACCAGCAGAGGGCACGGGACTCCACGGAACACCGGGGAGCTGTTTTTT.

This clone was detected once. V usage is TRBV2 and J usage is TRBJ2-6; 9 bases are a match to TRBD1. V lost 5 bases, J lost 3 bases, and 8 bases stayed unmatched. Germline loops: CDR1 SNHLY, CDR2 FYNNEI. The CDR3 sequence is 17 residues long. For the CDR3, the DNA is TGTGCCAGCAGTCCCCGGACAGGGGCGGATGGGGCCAACGTCCTGACTTTC. Amino acid sequence: CASSPRTGADGANVLTF.

In its sample, this clone is medium-sized. The chain recombines TRBV4-2 with TRBJ1-1; a weak D match, TRBD1 (6 bases). Trimming removed 2 bases from V and 4 bases from J, with 11 bases in between. Germline CDR1 LGHNA, CDR2 YNFKEQ. This CDR3 comprises 14 residues. The DNA for the CDR3 is TGTGCCAGCAGCCAATTGACAGGCTTCACTGAAGCTTTCTTT. Protein product: CASSQLTGFTEAFF.

This clone came up a few times. The chain has TRBV20-1 and TRBJ2-5; D possibly corresponds to TRBD2 (5 bases). Germline-derived CDR1 and CDR2 are DFQATT and SNEGSKA (reference sequence). This CDR3 has 14 amino acids. Trimming removed 3 bases at V and 2 bases at J, with 13 bases between. The CDR3 protein is CSASLRTAQETQYF. The CDR3 DNA reads TGCAGTGCTAGTCTGCGGACTGCTCAAGAGACCCAGTACTTC.

V gene TRBV6-2 or TRBV6-3 combines with J gene TRBJ2-5; D not resolved. Germline values: CDR1 MNHEY, CDR2 SVGEGT. V lost 4 bases to trimming and J lost 2 bases, with 8 bases between them. The CDR3 runs to 13 residues. The CDR3 region has the DNA TGTGCCAGCAGTTGGCGGATACAAGAGACCCAGTACTTC. It yields the protein CASSWRIQETQYF.

The CDR3 DNA reads as TGCAGCGTTGATACCTCGGGGGGGGCTGAGGCTGAAGCTTTCTTT. It encodes CSVDTSGGAEAEAFF. The chain couples TRBV29-1 to TRBJ1-1, with a weak D call TRBD1 (6 bases). The length of the CDR3 is 15 residues. With 3 bases removed from V and 6 bases from J, the gap between germline ends came to 20 bases. Germline assignment: CDR1 SQVTM and CDR2 ANQGSEA. Full variable domain (remainder filled in from reference TRBV29-1 and TRBJ1-1): SAVISQKPSRDICQRGTSLTIQCQVDSQVTMMFWYRQQPGQSLTLIATANQGSEATYESGFVIDKFPISRPNLTFSTLTVSNMSPEDSSIYLCSVDTSGGAEAEAFFGQGTRLTVV.

This rearrangement joins TRBV28 to TRBJ2-7, with 10 bases matching TRBD2. The trim removed 8 bases at V and 5 bases at J, leaving 9 bases unmatched. CDR1 is MDHEN, CDR2 SYDVKM, per germline. The CDR3 sequence is 14 residues long. In nucleotides, the CDR3 is TGTGCCAGCGGGGGTACTAGCGGGAATCACGAGCAGTACTTC. The encoded protein is CASGGTSGNHEQYF. Full variable domain (rest looked up from reference TRBV28 and TRBJ2-7): DVKVTQSSRYLVKRTGEKVFLECVQDMDHENMFWYRQDPGLGLRLIYFSYDVKMKEKGDIPEGYSVSREKKERFSLILESASTNQTSMYLCASGGTSGNHEQYFGPGTRLTVT.

In its sample, this clone was seen once. J is TRBJ2-1 and V is TRBV3-1 (or the pseudogene TRBV3-2); TRBD2 aligns across 9 bases. V lost 0 bases and J lost 8; bases outside the gene matches: 8. This CDR3 is built from 16 residues. CDR1 is LGHDT and CDR2 is YNNKEL in the germline V gene (reference sequence). The chain's CDR3 is CASSQDGVAGVYEQFF. CDR3 nucleotide sequence: TGTGCCAGCAGCCAAGATGGGGTAGCGGGAGTCTATGAGCAGTTCTTC.

This clone was detected once. The genes are TRBV4-3 and TRBJ2-1; D is perhaps TRBD1 (6 bases). Germline values: CDR1 LGHNA, CDR2 YSLEER. With 0 bases removed from V and 15 bases from J, the gap between germline ends came to 18 bases. This CDR3 spans 14 amino acids. This CDR3 is CASSQDWGPNLLFF. The CDR3, as DNA: TGCGCCAGCAGCCAAGATTGGGGGCCTAATTTGCTGTTCTTC.

The chain combines TRBV3-1 (or the pseudogene TRBV3-2) with TRBJ2-7; D is unresolved. V lost 3 bases and J 3 bases, leaving 6 bases between the germline ends. In germline, CDR1 is LGHDT, CDR2 YNNKEL (reference sequence). The CDR3 is 12 amino acids. The CDR3 bases are TGTGCCAGCAGCCATCGTAGCTACGAGCAGTACTTC. Its protein is CASSHRSYEQYF.

The chain employs TRBV4-2 and TRBJ2-5; 10 nucleotides line up with TRBD2. Germline V gene lookup returns CDR1 LGHNA and CDR2 YNFKEQ. This CDR3 contains 18 residues. The ends lost 0 bases at V and 1 base at J; junction bases unmatched: 8. The CDR3 nucleotides are TGTGCCAGCAGCCAAGATCTTAGCGGGAGGACCCTCCAAGAGACCCAGTACTTC. It translates to CASSQDLSGRTLQETQYF.

This rearrangement joins TRBV30 to TRBJ1-3; no reliable D call. This CDR3 is 12 amino acids long. In germline, CDR1 is GTSNPN, CDR2 SVGIG (reference sequence). Trimming removed 2 bases from V and 3 bases from J, with 5 bases in between. The CDR3 loop is CAWSYSGNTIYF. The CDR3 DNA reads TGTGCCTGGAGTTACAGTGGAAACACCATATATTTT. The complete variable domain, with remaining parts taken from reference TRBV30 and TRBJ1-3, reads SQTIHQWPATLVQPVGSPLSLECTVEGTSNPNLYWYRQAAGRGLQLLFYSVGIGQISSEVPQNLSASRPQDRQFILSSKKLLLSDSGFYLCAWSYSGNTIYFGEGSWLTVV.

This clone came up a few times. The rearrangement links TRBV10-3 to TRBJ1-2; maybe TRBD1 (6 bases). V was trimmed by 4 bases and J by 1 base, leaving 10 bases between them. Germline V gene sequence: CDR1 ENHRY, CDR2 SYGVKD. The CDR3 runs 14 residues. The DNA for the CDR3 is TGTGCCATCAGTGGTGTAGGGGGTAACTATGGCTACACCTTC. Translating it yields CAISGVGGNYGYTF.

This clone was counted between two and nine times. This chain connects TRBV6-2 or TRBV6-3 to TRBJ2-1; 11 bases fit TRBD2. Trimming removed 2 bases from V and 4 bases from J; junction bases left unmatched: 1. CDR1 and CDR2 (germline): MNHEY, SVGEGT. CDR3 size: 15 residues. The CDR3 reads CASSYGTSGYNEQFF. DNA of the CDR3: TGTGCCAGCAGTTACGGGACTAGCGGTTACAATGAGCAGTTCTTC.

The chain is built from TRBV30 and TRBJ1-2; 7 nucleotides match TRBD1. CDR3 size: 12 residues. CDR1 and CDR2 (germline): GTSNPN, SVGIG (reference sequence). The V segment lost 3 bases and the J segment 7 bases; nucleotides outside the gene matches: 5. CDR3 nucleotides: TGTGCCTGGAGGACAGGGTCGGGTGGCTACACCTTC. Translation gives CAWRTGSGGYTF.

V and J are TRBV5-1 and TRBJ1-2, with D uncertain. Germline V gives CDR1 SGHRS, CDR2 YFSETQ. The CDR3 consists of 15 residues. V lost 0 bases to trimming and J lost 2 bases, with 11 bases between them. As DNA, the CDR3 is TGCGCCAGCAGCTTGGGGGCCCCTACAAACTATGGCTACACCTTC. Translating it yields CASSLGAPTNYGYTF. The variable domain in full, completed from reference TRBV5-1 and TRBJ1-2, reads KAGVTQTPRYLIKTRGQQVTLSCSPISGHRSVSWYQQTPGQGLQFLFEYFSETQRNKGNFPGRFSGRQFSNSRSEMNVSTLELGDSALYLCASSLGAPTNYGYTFGSGTRLTVV.